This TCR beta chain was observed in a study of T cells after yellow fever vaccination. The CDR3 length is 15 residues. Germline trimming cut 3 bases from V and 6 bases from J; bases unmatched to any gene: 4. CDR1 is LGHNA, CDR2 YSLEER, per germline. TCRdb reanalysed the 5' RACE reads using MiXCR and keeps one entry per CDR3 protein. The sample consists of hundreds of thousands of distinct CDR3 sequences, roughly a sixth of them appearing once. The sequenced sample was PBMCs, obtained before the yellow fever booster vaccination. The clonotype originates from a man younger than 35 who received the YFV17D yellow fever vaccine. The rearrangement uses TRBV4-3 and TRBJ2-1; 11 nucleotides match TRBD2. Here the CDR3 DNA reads TGCGCCAGCAGCCAGCCTAGCGGGGGGTTCAATGAGCAGTTCTTC. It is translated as CASSQPSGGFNEQFF.